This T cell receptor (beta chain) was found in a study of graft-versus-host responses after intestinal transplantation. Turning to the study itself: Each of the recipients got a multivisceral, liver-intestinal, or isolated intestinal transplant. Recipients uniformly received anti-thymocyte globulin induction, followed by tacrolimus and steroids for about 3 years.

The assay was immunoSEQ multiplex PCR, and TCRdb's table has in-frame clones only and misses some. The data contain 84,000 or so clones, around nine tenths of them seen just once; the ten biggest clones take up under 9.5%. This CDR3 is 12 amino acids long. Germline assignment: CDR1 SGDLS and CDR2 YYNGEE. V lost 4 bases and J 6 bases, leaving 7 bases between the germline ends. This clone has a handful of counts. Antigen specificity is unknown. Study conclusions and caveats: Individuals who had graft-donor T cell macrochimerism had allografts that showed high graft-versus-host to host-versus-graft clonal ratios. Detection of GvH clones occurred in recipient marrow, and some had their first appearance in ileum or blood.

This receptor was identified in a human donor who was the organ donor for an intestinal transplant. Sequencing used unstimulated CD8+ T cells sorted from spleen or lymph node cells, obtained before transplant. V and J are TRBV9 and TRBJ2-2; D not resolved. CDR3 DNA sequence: TGTGCCAGCAGCACCCGGTCCGGGGAGCTGTTTTTT. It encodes CASSTRSGELFF.